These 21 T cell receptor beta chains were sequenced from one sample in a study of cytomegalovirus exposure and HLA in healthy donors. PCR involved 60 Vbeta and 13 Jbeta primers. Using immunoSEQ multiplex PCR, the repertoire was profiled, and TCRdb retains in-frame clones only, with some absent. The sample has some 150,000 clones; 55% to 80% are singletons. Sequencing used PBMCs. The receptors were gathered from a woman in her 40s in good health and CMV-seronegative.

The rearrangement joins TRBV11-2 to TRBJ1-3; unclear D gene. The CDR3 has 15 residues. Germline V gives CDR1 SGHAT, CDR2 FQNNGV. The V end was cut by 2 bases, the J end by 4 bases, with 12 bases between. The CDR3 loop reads CASSLSPGMGNTIYF. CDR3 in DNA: TGTGCCAGCAGCTTATCCCCAGGCATGGGAAACACCATATATTTT.

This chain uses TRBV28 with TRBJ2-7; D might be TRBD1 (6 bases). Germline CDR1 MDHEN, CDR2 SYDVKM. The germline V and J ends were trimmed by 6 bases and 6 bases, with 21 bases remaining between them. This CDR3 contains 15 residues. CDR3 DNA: TGTGCCAGCAGCTGGGCAGGGACACCCATCGGCGAGCAGTACTTC. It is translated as CASSWAGTPIGEQYF.

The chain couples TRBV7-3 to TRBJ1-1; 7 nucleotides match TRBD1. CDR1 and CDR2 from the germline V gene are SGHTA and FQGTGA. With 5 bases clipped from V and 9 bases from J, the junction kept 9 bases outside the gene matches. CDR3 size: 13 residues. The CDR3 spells CASSTSGTDQAFF. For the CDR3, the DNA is TGTGCCAGCAGCACTTCCGGGACAGATCAAGCTTTCTTT.

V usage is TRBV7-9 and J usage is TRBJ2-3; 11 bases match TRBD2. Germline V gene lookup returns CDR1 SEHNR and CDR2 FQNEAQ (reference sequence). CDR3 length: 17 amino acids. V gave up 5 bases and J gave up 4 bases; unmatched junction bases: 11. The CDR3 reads CASSLVLGLAVADTQYF. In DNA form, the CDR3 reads TGTGCCAGCAGCCTAGTCCTGGGACTAGCGGTTGCAGATACGCAGTATTTT.

Written as DNA, the CDR3 is TGTGCCATCAGGGACGGGACTAATCAGCCCCAGCATTTT. Protein product: CAIRDGTNQPQHF. The chain carries TRBV10-3 and TRBJ1-5; D is possibly TRBD1 (5 bases). Deletions cut 6 bases from V and 4 bases from J, with 10 bases between. The CDR3 runs 13 residues. Germline-derived CDR1 and CDR2 are ENHRY and SYGVKD.

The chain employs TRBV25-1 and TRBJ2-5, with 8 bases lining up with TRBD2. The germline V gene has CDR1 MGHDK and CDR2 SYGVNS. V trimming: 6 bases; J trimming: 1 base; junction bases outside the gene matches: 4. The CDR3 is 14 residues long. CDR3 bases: TGTGCCAGCAGCTTAGCGGGACCCCAAGAGACCCAGTACTTC. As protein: CASSLAGPQETQYF.

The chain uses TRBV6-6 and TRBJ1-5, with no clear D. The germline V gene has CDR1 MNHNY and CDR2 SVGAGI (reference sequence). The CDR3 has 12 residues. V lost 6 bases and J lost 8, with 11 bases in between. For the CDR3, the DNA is TGTGCCAGCAGCTATTCAATCGAGCCCCAGCATTTT. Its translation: CASSYSIEPQHF.

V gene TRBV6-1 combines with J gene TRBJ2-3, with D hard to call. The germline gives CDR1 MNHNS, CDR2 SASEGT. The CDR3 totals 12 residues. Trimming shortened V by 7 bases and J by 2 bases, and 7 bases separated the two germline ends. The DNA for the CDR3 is TGTGCCAGCACCGCTACCACAGATACGCAGTATTTT. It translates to CASTATTDTQYF.

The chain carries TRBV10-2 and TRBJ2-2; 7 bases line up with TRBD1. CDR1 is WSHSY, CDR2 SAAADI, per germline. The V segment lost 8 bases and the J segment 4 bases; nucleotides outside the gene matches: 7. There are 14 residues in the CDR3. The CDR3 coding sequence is TGCGCCAGCTCCCAAGGGACAGTCACCGGGGAGCTGTTTTTT. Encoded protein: CASSQGTVTGELFF.

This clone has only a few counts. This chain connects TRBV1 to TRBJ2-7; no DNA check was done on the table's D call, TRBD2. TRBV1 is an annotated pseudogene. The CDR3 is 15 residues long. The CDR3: CTSSPLAGGSYEQYF. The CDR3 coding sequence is TGCACCAGCAGCCCCTTAGCGGGGGGATCCTACGAGCAGTACTTC.

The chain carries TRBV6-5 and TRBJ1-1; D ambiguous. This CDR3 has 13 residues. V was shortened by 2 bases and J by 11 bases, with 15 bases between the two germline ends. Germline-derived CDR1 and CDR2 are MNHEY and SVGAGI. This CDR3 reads CASSYGFGDRAFF. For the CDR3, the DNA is TGTGCCAGCAGTTACGGTTTTGGAGATCGGGCTTTCTTT.

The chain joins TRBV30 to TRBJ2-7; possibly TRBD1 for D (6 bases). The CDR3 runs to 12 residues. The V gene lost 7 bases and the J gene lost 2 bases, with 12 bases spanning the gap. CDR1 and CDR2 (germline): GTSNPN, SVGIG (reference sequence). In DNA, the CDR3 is TGTGCCTTATCGGACAGACCCTACGAGCAGTACTTC. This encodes CALSDRPYEQYF.

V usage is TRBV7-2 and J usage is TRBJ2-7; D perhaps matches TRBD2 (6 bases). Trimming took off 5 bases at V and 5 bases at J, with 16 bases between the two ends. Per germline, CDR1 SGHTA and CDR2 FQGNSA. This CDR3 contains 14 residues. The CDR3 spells CASSAPAGHDEQYF. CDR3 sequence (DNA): TGTGCCAGCAGCGCCCCCGCGGGGCACGACGAGCAGTACTTC.

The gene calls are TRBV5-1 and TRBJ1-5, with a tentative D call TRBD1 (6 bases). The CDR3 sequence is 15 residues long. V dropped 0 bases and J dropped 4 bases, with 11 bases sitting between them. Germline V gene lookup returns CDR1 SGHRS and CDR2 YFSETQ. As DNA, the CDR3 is TGCGCCAGCAGCTTGGATACAGGGTCGAATCAGCCCCAGCATTTT. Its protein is CASSLDTGSNQPQHF.

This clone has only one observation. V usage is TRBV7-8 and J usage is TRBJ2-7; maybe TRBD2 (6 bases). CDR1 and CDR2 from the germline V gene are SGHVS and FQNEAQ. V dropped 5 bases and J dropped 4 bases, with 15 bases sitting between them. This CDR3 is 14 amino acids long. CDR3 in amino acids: CASSVRDRKYEQYF. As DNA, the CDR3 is TGTGCCAGCAGCGTGCGGGACCGAAAATACGAGCAGTACTTC. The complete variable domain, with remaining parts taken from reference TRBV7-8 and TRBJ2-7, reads GAGVSQSPRYKVAKRGQDVALRCDPISGHVSLFWYQQALGQGPEFLTYFQNEAQLDKSGLPSDRFFAERPEGSVSTLKIQRTQQEDSAVYLCASSVRDRKYEQYFGPGTRLTVT.

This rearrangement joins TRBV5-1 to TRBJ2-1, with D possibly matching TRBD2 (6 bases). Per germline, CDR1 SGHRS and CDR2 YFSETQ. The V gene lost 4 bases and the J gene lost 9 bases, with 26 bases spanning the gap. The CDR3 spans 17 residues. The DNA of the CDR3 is TGCGCCAGCAGCGCTTTCGTTGGGCGGGGCTCAGGCAGTGAGCAGTTCTTC. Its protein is CASSAFVGRGSGSEQFF.

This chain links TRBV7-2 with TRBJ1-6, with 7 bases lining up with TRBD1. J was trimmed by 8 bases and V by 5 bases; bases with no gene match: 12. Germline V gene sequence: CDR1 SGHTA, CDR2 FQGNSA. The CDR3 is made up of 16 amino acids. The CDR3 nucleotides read TGTGCCAGCAGCCCAAGCCGGACAGGCGCCTATTCACCCCTCCACTTT. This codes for CASSPSRTGAYSPLHF.

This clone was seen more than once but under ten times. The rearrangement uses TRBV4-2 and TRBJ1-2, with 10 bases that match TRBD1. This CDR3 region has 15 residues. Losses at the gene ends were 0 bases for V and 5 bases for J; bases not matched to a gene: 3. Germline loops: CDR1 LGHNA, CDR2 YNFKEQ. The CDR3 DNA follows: TGTGCCAGCAGCCAAGAGGGACAGGGGCCATATGGCTACACCTTC. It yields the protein CASSQEGQGPYGYTF.

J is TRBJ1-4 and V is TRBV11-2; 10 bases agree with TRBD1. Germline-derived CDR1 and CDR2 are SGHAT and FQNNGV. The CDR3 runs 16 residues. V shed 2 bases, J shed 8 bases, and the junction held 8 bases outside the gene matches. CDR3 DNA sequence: TGTGCCAGCAGCTTAAGACGGGACAGGGGTAGAGAAAAACTGTTTTTT. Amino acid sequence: CASSLRRDRGREKLFF.

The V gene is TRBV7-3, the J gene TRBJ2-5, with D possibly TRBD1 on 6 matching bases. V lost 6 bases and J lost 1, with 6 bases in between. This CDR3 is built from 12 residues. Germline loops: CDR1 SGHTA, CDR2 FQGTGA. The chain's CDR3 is CASRQGQETQYF. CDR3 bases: TGTGCCAGCAGACAGGGCCAAGAGACCCAGTACTTC.

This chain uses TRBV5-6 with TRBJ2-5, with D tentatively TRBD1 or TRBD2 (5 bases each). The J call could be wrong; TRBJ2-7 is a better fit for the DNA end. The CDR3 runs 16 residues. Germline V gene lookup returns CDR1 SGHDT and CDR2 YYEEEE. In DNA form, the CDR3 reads TGTGCCAGCAGCTTACCGGGCCGAGGGGACTCCTACGAGCAGTACTTC. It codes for CASSLPGRGDSYEQYF.